This T cell receptor beta chain is from a study of blood T cell repertoires in COVID-19. Only in-frame clones appear in the TCRdb table, and some are missing; sequencing was by immunoSEQ multiplex PCR. The sample has 200,000 or so clones, roughly 80% seen once; the top ten hold less than 11%. The clonotype was recovered from a woman of 80 years or more with acute or convalescent COVID-19. What was sequenced was peripheral blood.

The CDR3 DNA reads as TGTGCCAGCAGTGGTATCGCGGGGGGGGAGCTGTTTTTT. Protein product: CASSGIAGGELFF. The V call is TRBV2, the J call TRBJ2-2, with D possibly being TRBD2 (6 bases). V lost 4 bases and J 8 bases, leaving 11 bases between the germline ends. Germline-derived CDR1 and CDR2 are SNHLY and FYNNEI. This CDR3 has 13 residues.